A single sample gave rise to the 9 T cell receptor beta chains below, sequenced in a study of T cell responses to AZD1222 COVID-19 vaccine. Sequencing used immunoSEQ multiplex PCR; TCRdb keeps in-frame clones, though not all of them. The table shows fewer than 200,000 clones, with 92% occurring only once. Sequenced here: peripheral blood, sampled on day 0 of AZD1222 vaccination. Receptors were obtained from an adult in good health.

This chain links TRBV13 with TRBJ2-7, with a possible D match to TRBD2 (7 bases). The CDR3 totals 15 residues. Germline CDR1 is PRHDT and CDR2 is FYEKMQ (reference sequence). V lost 5 bases and J lost 5, with 19 bases in between. CDR3 residues: CASSREGGASHEQYF. CDR3 sequence (DNA): TGTGCCAGCAGCCGAGAGGGGGGGGCGTCCCACGAGCAGTACTTC.

V is TRBV4-2 and J is TRBJ1-1; maybe TRBD1 (5 bases). This CDR3 has 12 amino acids. Trimming shortened V by 4 bases and J by 11 bases, and 14 bases separated the two germline ends. Germline loops: CDR1 LGHNA, CDR2 YNFKEQ. The chain's CDR3 is CASSPGTFDAFF. In DNA, the CDR3 is TGTGCCAGCAGCCCCGGGACCTTTGACGCTTTCTTT.

The chain combines TRBV6-2 or TRBV6-3 with TRBJ1-2; 10 nucleotides match TRBD1. Germline V gene data show CDR1 as MNHEY and CDR2 as SVGEGT. V shed 5 bases, J shed 6 bases, and the junction held 3 bases outside the gene matches. The CDR3 totals 13 residues. CDR3 DNA sequence: TGTGCCAGCAGTACAGGACAGGGGGATGGCTACACCTTC. Protein sequence: CASSTGQGDGYTF.

The chain joins TRBV28 to TRBJ2-6, with D unresolved. This CDR3 has 12 residues. V was shortened by 10 bases and J by 0 bases, with 4 bases between the two germline ends. The germline CDR1 and CDR2 sequences are MDHEN and SYDVKM. The CDR3 loop is CATYSGANVLTF. CDR3 coding DNA: TGTGCCACGTACTCTGGGGCCAACGTCCTGACTTTC.

The chain joins TRBV6-5 to TRBJ1-2, with 9 bases fitting TRBD1. Germline assignment: CDR1 MNHEY and CDR2 SVGAGI. V gave up 6 bases and J gave up 8 bases; unmatched junction bases: 7. The CDR3 loop spans 13 amino acids. The DNA for the CDR3 is TGTGCCAGCAGCTCCGGGACAGGGAGCGGCTACACCTTC. Encoded protein: CASSSGTGSGYTF.

The gene calls are TRBV7-6 and TRBJ1-1; 8 nucleotides agree with TRBD1. Germline CDR1 and CDR2: SGHVS and FNYEAQ. This CDR3 is 13 amino acids long. The V segment lost 1 base and the J segment 6 bases; nucleotides outside the gene matches: 1. In DNA form, the CDR3 reads TGTGCCAGCAGCTTAGGGACAGGGTCTGAAGCTTTCTTT. Translated: CASSLGTGSEAFF.

The chain recombines TRBV7-9 with TRBJ1-1; unclear D gene. The CDR3 extends over 14 amino acids. V lost 6 bases and J lost 1, with 12 bases in between. Germline V lookup: CDR1 SEHNR, CDR2 FQNEAQ (reference sequence). CDR3 coding DNA: TGTGCCAGCAGGTCGGGAAGACCGAACACTGAAGCTTTCTTT. The encoded protein is CASRSGRPNTEAFF.

The chain couples TRBV9 to TRBJ2-7, with TRBD2 matching 15 bases. V shed 0 bases and J 3 bases; nucleotides not matched to a gene: 7. Germline-derived CDR1 and CDR2 are SGDLS and YYNGEE. The CDR3 totals 18 residues. The CDR3 spells CASSVERTSGGDYYEQYV. The CDR3 nucleotides are TGTGCCAGCAGCGTAGAGAGGACTAGCGGGGGGGATTACTACGAGCAGTACGTC.

V is TRBV13 and J is TRBJ2-1, with a possible D match to TRBD2 (5 bases). This CDR3 has 19 amino acids. The V end lost 5 bases, the J end lost 0 bases, and 23 bases lay between the germline ends. CDR1 is PRHDT, CDR2 FYEKMQ, per germline (reference sequence). For the CDR3, the DNA is TGTGCCAGCAGCCCAGAGGCTATCAGCCCTCGGGACTCCTACAATGAGCAGTTCTTC. The encoded protein is CASSPEAISPRDSYNEQFF.